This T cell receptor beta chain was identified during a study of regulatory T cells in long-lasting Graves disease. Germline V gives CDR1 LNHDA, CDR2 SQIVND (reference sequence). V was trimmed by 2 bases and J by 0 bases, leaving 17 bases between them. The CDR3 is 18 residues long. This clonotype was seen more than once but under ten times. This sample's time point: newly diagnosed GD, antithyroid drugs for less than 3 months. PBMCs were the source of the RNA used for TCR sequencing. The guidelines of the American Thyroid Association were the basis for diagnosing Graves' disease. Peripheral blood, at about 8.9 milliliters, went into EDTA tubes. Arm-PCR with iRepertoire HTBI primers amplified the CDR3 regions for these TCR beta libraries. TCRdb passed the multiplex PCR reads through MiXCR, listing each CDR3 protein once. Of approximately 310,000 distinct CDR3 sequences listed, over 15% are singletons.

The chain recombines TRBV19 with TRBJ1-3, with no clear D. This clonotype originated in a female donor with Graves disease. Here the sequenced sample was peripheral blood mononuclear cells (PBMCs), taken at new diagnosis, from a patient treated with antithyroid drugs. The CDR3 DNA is TGTGCCAGTAGTATATCTCTTCCGACGGCTATCTCTGGAAACACCATATATTTT. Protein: CASSISLPTAISGNTIYF.